The 22 T cell receptor beta chains listed next were all sequenced from one sample in a study of CD8+ T cells in alopecia areata. RNA was extracted and reverse transcribed into cDNA as the sequencing template. Generated by immunoSEQ multiplex PCR, the TCRdb table keeps only in-frame clones and is missing some. The sample has about 210,000 clones; approximately 45% are singletons. Documented treatment: oral pan-JAK inhibitor, 5-10 mg twice daily. The sample here was CD4+ T cells sorted from blood, taken at roughly week 38, from a patient treated with tofacitinib. The receptors originated from a human donor with alopecia areata.

The V and J genes are TRBV2 and TRBJ2-2, with unresolved D. CDR3 length: 14 residues. The germline V and J ends were trimmed by 8 bases and 4 bases, with 14 bases remaining between them. Germline V gene data show CDR1 as SNHLY and CDR2 as FYNNEI. CDR3 sequence (DNA): TGTGCCAGCCGTGTGGCGGAGACCACCGGGGAGCTGTTTTTT. Residues: CASRVAETTGELFF. The entire variable domain, with the rest obtained from reference TRBV2 and TRBJ2-2, is as follows: EPEVTQTPSHQVTQMGQEVILRCVPISNHLYFYWYRQILGQKVEFLVSFYNNEISEKSEIFDDQFSVERPDGSNFTLKIRSTKLEDSAMYFCASRVAETTGELFFGEGSRLTVL.

This chain links TRBV7-3 with TRBJ2-2, with a possible D match to TRBD1 (5 bases). The V end was cut by 2 bases, the J end by 5 bases, with 9 bases between. Germline values: CDR1 SGHTA, CDR2 FQGTGA. The CDR3 has 14 residues. The CDR3 region is CASSLGPGTGELFF. For the CDR3, the DNA is TGTGCCAGCAGCTTAGGTCCAGGGACCGGGGAGCTGTTTTTT.

This chain uses TRBV11-2 with TRBJ2-7, with a possible D match to TRBD1 (5 bases). The germline V gene has CDR1 SGHAT and CDR2 FQNNGV. The CDR3 length is 13 residues. V shed 2 bases and J shed 4 bases, with 9 bases lying between them. CDR3 amino acids: CASSLPGSYEQYF. The CDR3 DNA is TGTGCCAGCAGCTTACCAGGGTCTTACGAGCAGTACTTC. Supplemented by reference TRBV11-2 and TRBJ2-7, the full variable domain reads EAGVAQSPRYKIIEKRQSVAFWCNPISGHATLYWYQQILGQGPKLLIQFQNNGVVDDSQLPKDRFSAERLKGVDSTLKIQPAKLEDSAVYLCASSLPGSYEQYFGPGTRLTVT.

This clone occurred many times. The chain recombines TRBV7-9 with TRBJ2-3; 7 bases are shared with TRBD2. The germline CDR1 and CDR2 sequences are SEHNR and FQNEAQ (reference sequence). CDR3 length: 15 amino acids. Unmatched junction bases numbered 8, after V lost 8 bases and J lost 0 bases. CDR3 residues: CASVPWGGSTDTQYF. Here the CDR3 DNA reads TGTGCCAGCGTTCCTTGGGGAGGGAGCACAGATACGCAGTATTTT.

The rearrangement uses TRBV29-1 and TRBJ2-3; 8 bases agree with TRBD2. This CDR3 is 14 amino acids long. The V gene end was trimmed by 7 bases and the J gene end by 4 bases; junction bases not matched to a gene: 10. Per germline, CDR1 SQVTM and CDR2 ANQGSEA. The CDR3 sequence is CSGGAGEGSDTQYF. In DNA, the CDR3 is TGCAGCGGTGGAGCGGGGGAGGGATCAGATACGCAGTATTTT.

The V gene is TRBV7-2, the J gene TRBJ1-2, with D tentatively TRBD1 (6 bases). CDR3 length: 15 amino acids. V gave up 5 bases and J gave up 3 bases, with 16 bases separating them. Germline CDR1 SGHTA, CDR2 FQGNSA. The CDR3 loop is CASSPEGGRDYGYTF. CDR3 nucleotides: TGTGCCAGCAGCCCAGAGGGGGGGCGCGACTATGGCTACACCTTC.

The chain uses TRBV27 and TRBJ1-5; 9 positions agree with TRBD1. J gave up 5 bases and V 5 bases, and 7 bases lay outside the gene matches. The CDR3 extends over 15 amino acids. The germline V gene encodes CDR1 MNHEY and CDR2 SMNVEV (reference sequence). The CDR3 coding sequence is TGTGCCAGCAGTACCGGACAGGGGATTGATCAGCCCCAGCATTTT. Translation: CASSTGQGIDQPQHF.

This sequence joins TRBV10-3 and TRBJ1-2; no clear D. This CDR3 contains 13 residues. V was cut by 5 bases and J by 2 bases, with 9 bases left in between. Germline CDR1 is ENHRY and CDR2 is SYGVKD. Here the CDR3 reads CAISPGWNYGYTF. CDR3 DNA: TGTGCCATCAGTCCCGGTTGGAACTATGGCTACACCTTC.

This clone was seen at least ten times. The genes are TRBV7-2 and TRBJ2-4; D perhaps matches TRBD2 (7 bases). The CDR3 contains 16 residues. The germline V and J ends were trimmed by 3 bases and 0 bases, with 12 bases remaining between them. Germline V gene sequence: CDR1 SGHTA, CDR2 FQGNSA. CDR3 sequence: CASSFAGAAAKNIQYF. CDR3 DNA sequence: TGTGCCAGCAGCTTTGCGGGGGCGGCAGCCAAAAACATTCAGTACTTC.

As DNA, the CDR3 is TGTGCCAGCAGTGATGTCCAGGGAAGTAGCGGGGAGCTGTTTTTT. Amino acids: CASSDVQGSSGELFF. The chain links TRBV2 to TRBJ2-2; D is possibly TRBD1 (5 bases). V shed 3 bases and J shed 7 bases, with 15 bases lying between them. Germline V CDR1 and CDR2: SNHLY, FYNNEI. CDR3 length: 15 amino acids.

This clone has just a few counts. The chain uses TRBV30 and TRBJ2-3, with TRBD2 matching 9 bases. There are 15 residues in the CDR3. Germline lookup yields CDR1 GTSNPN and CDR2 SVGIG (reference sequence). J gave up 0 bases and V 2 bases, and 3 bases lay outside the gene matches. The CDR3 loop reads CAWSPLAGSTDTQYF. CDR3 in DNA: TGTGCCTGGAGTCCCCTAGCGGGAAGCACAGATACGCAGTATTTT.

This chain joins TRBV30 and TRBJ2-7; D remains unclear. Germline V lookup: CDR1 GTSNPN, CDR2 SVGIG (reference sequence). Trimming stripped 1 base from V and 3 bases from J, with 4 bases between. This CDR3 is built from 11 residues. Here the CDR3 DNA reads TGTGCCTGGAGTGACAACTACGAGCAGTACTTC. This codes for CAWSDNYEQYF. The full variable domain, with the rest looked up from reference TRBV30 and TRBJ2-7, is SQTIHQWPATLVQPVGSPLSLECTVEGTSNPNLYWYRQAAGRGLQLLFYSVGIGQISSEVPQNLSASRPQDRQFILSSKKLLLSDSGFYLCAWSDNYEQYFGPGTRLTVT.

The rearrangement links TRBV5-4 to TRBJ2-7; 7 nucleotides agree with TRBD2. The V gene's germline CDR1 is SGHNT and CDR2 YYREEE (reference sequence). The CDR3 spans 14 residues. The J segment lost 0 bases and the V segment lost 4 bases, leaving 4 bases of the junction unmatched. CDR3 loop: CASSPTSDSYEQYF. CDR3 sequence (DNA): TGTGCCAGCAGCCCCACTAGCGACTCCTACGAGCAGTACTTC.

The chain is built from TRBV7-8 and TRBJ2-5; D uncertain. This CDR3 has 13 residues. Germline V gene data show CDR1 as SGHVS and CDR2 as FQNEAQ. Trimming left V 7 bases short and J 7 bases short, with 16 bases between. The CDR3 region is CASNKDTLRTQYF. As DNA, the CDR3 is TGTGCCAGCAACAAAGACACTCTTAGGACCCAGTACTTC.

The V call is TRBV15, the J call TRBJ1-1; TRBD1 might be the D (6 bases). The CDR3 covers 14 residues. Per germline, CDR1 LNHNV and CDR2 YYDKDF (reference sequence). Trimming cost V 3 bases and J 4 bases, with 12 bases left between them. CDR3 sequence (DNA): TGTGCCACCAGCAGCACTCAGGGGCTCACTGAAGCTTTCTTT. Protein sequence: CATSSTQGLTEAFF.

This clone showed up just a few times. V is TRBV5-5 and J is TRBJ2-1, with 10 bases lining up with TRBD2. The trim removed 2 bases at V and 8 bases at J, leaving 13 bases unmatched. The germline V gene has CDR1 SGHKS and CDR2 YYEKEE (reference sequence). The CDR3 loop spans 17 amino acids. CDR3 sequence (DNA): TGTGCCAGCAGCTTCGGATCGCCGGGACTAGCGAGCGATGAGCAGTTCTTC. This translates into CASSFGSPGLASDEQFF.

J is TRBJ1-2 and V is TRBV7-2; no reliable D call. The CDR3 contains 13 residues. V was shortened by 2 bases and J by 3 bases, with 7 bases between the two germline ends. The germline V gene has CDR1 SGHTA and CDR2 FQGNSA. In DNA, the CDR3 is TGTGCCAGCAGCTTAAGTCGTGACTATGGCTACACCTTC. Translation: CASSLSRDYGYTF.

The chain uses TRBV7-9 and TRBJ1-2; 10 bases agree with TRBD1. The CDR3 contains 16 residues. V shed 1 base and J 7 bases; nucleotides not matched to a gene: 9. Germline V lookup: CDR1 SEHNR, CDR2 FQNEAQ (reference sequence). The CDR3 DNA is TGTGCCAGCAGCTTAGACCGGGACAGGGGAGGGAGTGGCTACACCTTC. It translates to CASSLDRDRGGSGYTF.

V usage is TRBV29-1 and J usage is TRBJ2-7, with D perhaps TRBD2 (5 bases). CDR3 length: 12 amino acids. Germline CDR1 is SQVTM and CDR2 is ANQGSEA. The germline V and J ends were trimmed by 6 bases and 0 bases, with 9 bases remaining between them. The CDR3 spells CSVSGSSYEQYF. Written as DNA, the CDR3 is TGCAGCGTGTCGGGATCCTCCTACGAGCAGTACTTC.

The chain employs TRBV5-1 and TRBJ2-2; either TRBD1 or TRBD2 may fit D (5 bases each). Trimming took off 1 base at V and 2 bases at J, with 9 bases between the two ends. CDR3 length: 15 residues. The V gene's germline CDR1 is SGHRS and CDR2 YFSETQ. The CDR3 region has the DNA TGCGCCAGCAGCTTGCAAGGGGACAACACCGGGGAGCTGTTTTTT. Residues: CASSLQGDNTGELFF.

The chain employs TRBV30 and TRBJ2-1, with D uncertain. V was shortened by 0 bases and J by 2 bases, with 11 bases between the two germline ends. The CDR3 runs to 15 residues. Germline values: CDR1 GTSNPN, CDR2 SVGIG (reference sequence). In DNA form, the CDR3 reads TGTGCCTGGAGTGTACGGGCAGGTACCTACAATGAGCAGTTCTTC. Translated, it gives CAWSVRAGTYNEQFF.

V gene TRBV18 combines with J gene TRBJ2-7, with D tentatively TRBD1 (6 bases). The V end lost 6 bases, the J end lost 6 bases, and 15 bases lay between the germline ends. Germline CDR1 is KGHSH and CDR2 is LQKENI. This CDR3 region has 13 residues. The CDR3 nucleotides read TGTGCCAGCTCTAGGCAGGGGAAGGCCGAGCAGTACTTC. Encoded protein: CASSRQGKAEQYF.